The T cell receptor (beta chain) under discussion was sequenced for a study of T cells in Graves' hyperthyroidism and ophthalmopathy. Trimming shortened V by 4 bases and J by 2 bases, and 14 bases separated the two germline ends. The V gene's germline CDR1 is SGHTA and CDR2 FQGNSA. This CDR3 region has 15 residues. Authors of the study amplified TCR beta CDR3 regions from RNA transcripts. HTBI primers were employed in a first-round RT-PCR of the TCR CDR3. TCRdb re-called the multiplex PCR reads through MiXCR, storing one row per CDR3 protein. The sample carries a few hundred thousand distinct CDR3 sequences, around 45% recorded once.

The receptor comes from a woman under 30 with Graves' hyperthyroidism. The V call is TRBV7-2, the J call TRBJ1-2; D is possibly TRBD1 (5 bases). What was sequenced was peripheral blood or thyroid tissue (not recorded which). In DNA, the CDR3 is TGTGCCAGCAGCTCCAGGACACCTATGAACTATGGCTACACCTTC. This encodes CASSSRTPMNYGYTF.